This entry features one T cell receptor (beta chain) sequence. The antigen remains unidentified. UMI-tagged 5'RACE template switching yielded the TCR beta cDNA. TCRdb reprocessed the 5' RACE reads and keeps a single row for each CDR3 protein, giving no DNA. The ten most abundant clones cover under 20% of a sample with fewer than 200,000 distinct CDR3 sequences. This specimen comes from a study of T cells expressing NK-cell markers. About the research overall: Source material for TCR beta repertoires consisted of sorted CD3+CD56+NKG2C+, CD3+CD56+NKG2C- and CD3+CD56-NKG2C+ T cells. Seven sequenced donors out of eight were HCMV-seropositive, one seronegative.

Germline V gene sequence: CDR1 DFQATT, CDR2 SNEGSKA (reference sequence). This CDR3 contains 12 residues. Study results and caveats: It remained uncertain whether the expanded NKG2C+ T cell clones were specific for HCMV antigens.

The V gene is TRBV20-1, the J gene TRBJ2-7; TCRdb gives TRBD2 as the D gene, but with no DNA this cannot be confirmed. This clonotype was obtained from a woman aged 18-70 years in good health. The sample was blood T cells: a sorted CD56 or NKG2C T cell subset, CD4+ or CD8+ T cells, or bulk PBMC T cells (not recorded which). This CDR3 is CSGSGLSYEQYF.